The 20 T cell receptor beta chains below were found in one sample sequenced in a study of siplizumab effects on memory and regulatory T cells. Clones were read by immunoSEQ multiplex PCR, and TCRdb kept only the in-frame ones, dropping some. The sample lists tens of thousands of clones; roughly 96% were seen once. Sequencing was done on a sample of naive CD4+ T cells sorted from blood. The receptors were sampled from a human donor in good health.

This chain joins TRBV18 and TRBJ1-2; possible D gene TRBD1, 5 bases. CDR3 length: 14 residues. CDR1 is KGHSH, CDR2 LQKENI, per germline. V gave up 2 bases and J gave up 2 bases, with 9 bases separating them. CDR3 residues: CASSPSDTNYGYTF. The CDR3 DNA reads TGTGCCAGCTCACCATCGGACACCAACTATGGCTACACCTTC.

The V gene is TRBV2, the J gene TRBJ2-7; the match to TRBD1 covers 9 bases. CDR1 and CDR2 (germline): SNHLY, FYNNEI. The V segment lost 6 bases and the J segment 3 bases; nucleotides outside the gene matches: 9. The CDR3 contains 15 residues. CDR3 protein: CASRDGQGPVYEQYF. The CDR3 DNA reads TGTGCCAGCAGGGACGGACAGGGGCCTGTCTACGAGCAGTACTTC.

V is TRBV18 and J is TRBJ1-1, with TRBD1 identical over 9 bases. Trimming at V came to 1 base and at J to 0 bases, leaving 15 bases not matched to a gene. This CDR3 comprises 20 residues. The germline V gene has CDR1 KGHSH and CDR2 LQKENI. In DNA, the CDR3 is TGTGCCAGCTCACCACGCACAGGGGGCGGCTCAACTTCTCTGAACACTGAAGCTTTCTTT. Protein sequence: CASSPRTGGGSTSLNTEAFF. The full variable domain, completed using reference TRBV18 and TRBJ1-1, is NAGVMQNPRHLVRRRGQEARLRCSPMKGHSHVYWYRQLPEEGLKFMVYLQKENIIDESGMPKERFSAEFPKEGPSILRIQQVVRGDSAAYFCASSPRTGGGSTSLNTEAFFGQGTRLTVV.

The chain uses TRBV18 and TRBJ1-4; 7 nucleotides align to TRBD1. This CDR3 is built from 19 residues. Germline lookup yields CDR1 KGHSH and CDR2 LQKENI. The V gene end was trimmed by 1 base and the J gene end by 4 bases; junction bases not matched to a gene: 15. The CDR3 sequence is CASSPRKGQTSRGNEKLFF. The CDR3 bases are TGTGCCAGCTCACCACGAAAGGGACAGACAAGTAGGGGTAATGAAAAACTGTTTTTT.

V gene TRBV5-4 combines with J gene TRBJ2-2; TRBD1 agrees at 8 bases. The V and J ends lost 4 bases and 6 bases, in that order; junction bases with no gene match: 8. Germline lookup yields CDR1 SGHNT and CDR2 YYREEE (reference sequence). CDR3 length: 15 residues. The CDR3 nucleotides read TGTGCCAGCAGCCCGACAGGGGAGTTTCCCGGGGAGCTGTTTTTT. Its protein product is CASSPTGEFPGELFF. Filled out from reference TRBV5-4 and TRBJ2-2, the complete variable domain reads ETGVTQSPTHLIKTRGQQVTLRCSSQSGHNTVSWYQQALGQGPQFIFQYYREEENGRGNFPPRFSGLQFPNYSSELNVNALELDDSALYLCASSPTGEFPGELFFGEGSRLTVL.

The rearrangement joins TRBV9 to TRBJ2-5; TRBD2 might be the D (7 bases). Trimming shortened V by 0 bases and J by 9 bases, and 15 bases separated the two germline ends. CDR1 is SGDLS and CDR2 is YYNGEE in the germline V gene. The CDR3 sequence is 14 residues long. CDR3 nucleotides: TGTGCCAGCAGCGTAGAAGGGGGGGGCCTCCCCCAGTACTTC. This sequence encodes CASSVEGGGLPQYF.

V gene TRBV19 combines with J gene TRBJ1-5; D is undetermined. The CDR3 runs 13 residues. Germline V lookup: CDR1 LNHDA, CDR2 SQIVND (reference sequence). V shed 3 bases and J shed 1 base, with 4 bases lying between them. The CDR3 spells CASSIASNQPQHF. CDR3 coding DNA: TGTGCCAGTAGTATTGCCAGCAATCAGCCCCAGCATTTT.

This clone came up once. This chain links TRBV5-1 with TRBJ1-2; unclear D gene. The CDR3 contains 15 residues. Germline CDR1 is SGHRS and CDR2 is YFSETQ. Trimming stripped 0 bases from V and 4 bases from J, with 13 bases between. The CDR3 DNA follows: TGCGCCAGCAGCTTGGATGGTCAGGCGTCCTATGGCTACACCTTC. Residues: CASSLDGQASYGYTF.

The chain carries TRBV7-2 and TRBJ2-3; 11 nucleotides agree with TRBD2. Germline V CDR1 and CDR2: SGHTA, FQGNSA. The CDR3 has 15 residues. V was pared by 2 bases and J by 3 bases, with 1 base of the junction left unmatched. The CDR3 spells CASSLLAGGTDTQYF. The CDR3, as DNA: TGTGCCAGCAGCTTACTAGCGGGGGGAACAGATACGCAGTATTTT. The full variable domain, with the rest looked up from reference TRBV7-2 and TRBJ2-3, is GAGVSQSPSNKVTEKGKDVELRCDPISGHTALYWYRQSLGQGLEFLIYFQGNSAPDKSGLPSDRFSAERTGGSVSTLTIQRTQQEDSAVYLCASSLLAGGTDTQYFGPGTRLTVL.

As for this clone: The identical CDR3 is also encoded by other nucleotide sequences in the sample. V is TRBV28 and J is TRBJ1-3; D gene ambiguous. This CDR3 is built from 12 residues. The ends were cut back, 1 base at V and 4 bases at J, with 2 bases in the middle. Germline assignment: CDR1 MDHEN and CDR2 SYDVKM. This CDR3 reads CASSLSGNTIYF. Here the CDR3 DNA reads TGTGCCAGCAGTTTATCAGGAAACACCATATATTTT.

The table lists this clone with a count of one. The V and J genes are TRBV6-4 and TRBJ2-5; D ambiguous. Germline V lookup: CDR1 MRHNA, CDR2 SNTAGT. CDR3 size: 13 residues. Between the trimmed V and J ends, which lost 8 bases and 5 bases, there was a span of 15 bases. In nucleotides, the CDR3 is TGTGCCAGCCAAAGAAGTTCCCAGGAGACCCAGTACTTC. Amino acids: CASQRSSQETQYF.

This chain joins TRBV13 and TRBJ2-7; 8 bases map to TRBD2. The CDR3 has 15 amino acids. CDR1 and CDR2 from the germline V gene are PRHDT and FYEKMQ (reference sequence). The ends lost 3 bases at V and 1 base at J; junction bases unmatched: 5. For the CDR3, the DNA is TGTGCCAGCAGCTTGGATCAGCGGGGGTCCTACGAGCAGTACTTC. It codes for CASSLDQRGSYEQYF. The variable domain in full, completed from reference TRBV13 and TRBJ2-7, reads AAGVIQSPRHLIKEKRETATLKCYPIPRHDTVYWYQQGPGQDPQFLISFYEKMQSDKGSIPDRFSAQQFSDYHSELNMSSLELGDSALYFCASSLDQRGSYEQYFGPGTRLTVT.

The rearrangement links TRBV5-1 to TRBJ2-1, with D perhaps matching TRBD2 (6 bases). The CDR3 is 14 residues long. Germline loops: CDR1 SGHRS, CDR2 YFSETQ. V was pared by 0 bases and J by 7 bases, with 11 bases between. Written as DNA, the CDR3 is TGCGCCAGCAGCTTGGGGTGGGAGGCAAATGAGCAGTTCTTC. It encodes CASSLGWEANEQFF.

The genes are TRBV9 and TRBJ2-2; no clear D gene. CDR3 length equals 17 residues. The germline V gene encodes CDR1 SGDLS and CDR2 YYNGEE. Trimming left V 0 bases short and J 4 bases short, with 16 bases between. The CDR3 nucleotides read TGTGCCAGCAGCGTAGTAGGGCAGCCGAGGACCACCGGGGAGCTGTTTTTT. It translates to CASSVVGQPRTTGELFF.

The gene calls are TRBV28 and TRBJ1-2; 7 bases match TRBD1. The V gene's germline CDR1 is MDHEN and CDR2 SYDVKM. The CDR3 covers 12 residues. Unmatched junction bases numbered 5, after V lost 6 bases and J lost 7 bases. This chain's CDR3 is CASRSPGGGYTF. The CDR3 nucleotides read TGTGCCAGCAGGTCCCCAGGGGGTGGCTACACCTTC.

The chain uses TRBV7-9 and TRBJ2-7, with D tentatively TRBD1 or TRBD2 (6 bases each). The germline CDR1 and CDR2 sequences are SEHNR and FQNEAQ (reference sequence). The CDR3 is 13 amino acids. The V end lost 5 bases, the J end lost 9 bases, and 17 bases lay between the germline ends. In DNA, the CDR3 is TGTGCCAGCAGCAGCATCCCGGGGGCACGGCAGTACTTC. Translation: CASSSIPGARQYF.

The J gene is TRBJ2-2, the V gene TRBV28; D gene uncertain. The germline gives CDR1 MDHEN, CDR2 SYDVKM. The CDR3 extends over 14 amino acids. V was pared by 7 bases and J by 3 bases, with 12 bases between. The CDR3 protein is CASTKRPDTGELFF. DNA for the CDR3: TGTGCCAGCACCAAAAGACCCGACACCGGGGAGCTGTTTTTT. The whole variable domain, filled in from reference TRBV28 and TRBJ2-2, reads DVKVTQSSRYLVKRTGEKVFLECVQDMDHENMFWYRQDPGLGLRLIYFSYDVKMKEKGDIPEGYSVSREKKERFSLILESASTNQTSMYLCASTKRPDTGELFFGEGSRLTVL.

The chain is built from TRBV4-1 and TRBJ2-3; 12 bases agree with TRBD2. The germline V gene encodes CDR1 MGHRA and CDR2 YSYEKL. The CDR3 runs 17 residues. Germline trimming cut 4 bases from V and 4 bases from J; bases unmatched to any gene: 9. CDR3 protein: CASSLRALAGGPDTQYF. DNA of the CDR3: TGCGCCAGCAGCCTCAGGGCGCTAGCGGGGGGGCCAGATACGCAGTATTTT.

CDR3 coding DNA: TGTGCCATCAGTGATCCCACACAGGGCCCATCGTCCAATGAGCAGTTCTTC. It translates to CAISDPTQGPSSNEQFF. The chain has TRBV10-3 and TRBJ2-1; D is possibly TRBD1 (6 bases). V was shortened by 3 bases and J by 6 bases, with 21 bases between the two germline ends. The germline V gene has CDR1 ENHRY and CDR2 SYGVKD. This CDR3 contains 17 residues.

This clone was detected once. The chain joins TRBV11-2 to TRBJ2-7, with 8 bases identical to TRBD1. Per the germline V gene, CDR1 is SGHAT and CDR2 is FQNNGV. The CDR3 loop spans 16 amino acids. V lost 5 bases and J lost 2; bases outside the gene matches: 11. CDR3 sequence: CASSPRPGTGPYEQYF. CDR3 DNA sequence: TGTGCCAGCAGCCCCCGCCCCGGGACAGGACCCTACGAGCAGTACTTC.